This TCR beta chain is drawn from a study of shared clonotypes between healthy human individuals. Overall study findings and caveats: Larger estimated richness was generally recorded for naive subsets relative to memory subsets.

When replicate PCRs were run on sorted subsets, they used 150 to 250 ng DNA, some 29,000 T cell genomes. Sequencing was performed with immunoSEQ multiplex PCR; in TCRdb, only in-frame clones are kept and a portion is missing. The top ten clones hold 1.5% to 2% of a sample with around 700,000 clones, approximately 79% of them seen once. CDR1 and CDR2 from the germline V gene are SGHRS and YFSETQ. This CDR3 has 15 residues. V shed 4 bases and J 1 base; nucleotides not matched to a gene: 4. Points on this clone: Its specificity is unknown.

The donors were adults (healthy and HIV-negative) with no recent acute infections or vaccinations. The chain is built from TRBV5-1 and TRBJ2-1; the match to TRBD1 covers 8 bases. The sequence was collected from a woman in her thirties in good health. Material: memory CD4+ T cells sorted from blood. Subset in this sample: CD45RA-negative fraction. The CDR3: CASSTGTGSYNEQFF. The CDR3 DNA is TGCGCCAGCAGCACCGGGACAGGATCCTACAATGAGCAGTTCTTC.